This T cell receptor beta chain was identified during a study of blood T cell repertoires in COVID-19. Study context: Acute-phase and convalescent COVID-19 samples originated in the United States, Italy and Spain. From T cells, B-cell-depleted T cells, or PBMCs came the material, which was cDNA or gDNA.

V lost 4 bases to trimming and J lost 0 bases; unmatched junction nucleotides: 8. There are 16 residues in the CDR3. CDR1 is LGHDT, CDR2 YNNKEL, per germline (reference sequence). The repertoire was sequenced with immunoSEQ multiplex PCR; TCRdb's copy has only in-frame clones and lacks some. The sample records some 150,000 clones, 80% to 90% being singletons. The clonotype originates from a woman aged 60-75 years with COVID-19, enrolled during active disease. The sample was peripheral blood. J is TRBJ1-1 and V is TRBV3-1 (or the pseudogene TRBV3-2), with 7 bases aligning to TRBD1. The CDR3 spells CASSLGQRNMNTEAFF. CDR3 nucleotides: TGTGCCAGCAGCCTGGGACAGCGTAACATGAACACTGAAGCTTTCTTT.